This paragraph covers one TCR beta chain sequence. This sample stems from a study of cytomegalovirus exposure and HLA in healthy donors. Germline V gives CDR1 SGDLS, CDR2 YYNGEE. CDR3 length: 14 residues. The germline V and J ends were trimmed by 4 bases and 0 bases, with 8 bases remaining between them. Primers: 60 Vbeta forward and 13 Jbeta reverse. The table came from immunoSEQ multiplex PCR; TCRdb's copy has only in-frame clones and leaves some out. The table includes 150,000 to 200,000 clones, roughly 80% detected once. The sequencing sample was made of PBMCs. The source is a woman in her fifties or sixties in good health and CMV-seronegative. The chain joins TRBV9 to TRBJ1-5; D is undetermined. The CDR3 protein is CASSPADSNQPQHF. The CDR3 region has the DNA TGTGCCAGCAGCCCAGCGGATAGCAATCAGCCCCAGCATTTT.